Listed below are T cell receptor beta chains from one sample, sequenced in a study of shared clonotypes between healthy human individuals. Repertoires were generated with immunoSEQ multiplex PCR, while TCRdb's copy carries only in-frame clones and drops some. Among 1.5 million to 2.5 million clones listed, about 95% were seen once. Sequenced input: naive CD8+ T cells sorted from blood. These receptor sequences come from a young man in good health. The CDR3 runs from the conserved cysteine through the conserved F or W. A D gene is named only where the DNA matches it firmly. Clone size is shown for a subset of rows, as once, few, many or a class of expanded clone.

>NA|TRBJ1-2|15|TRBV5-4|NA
TGTGCCAGCAGCCACATGGACCGGTCGCAATATGGCTACACCTTC
CASSHMDRSQYGYTF
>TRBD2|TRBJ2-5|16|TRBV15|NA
TGTGCCACCAGCAGACACACTAGCGGACCAGGAGAGACCCAGTACTTC
CATSRHTSGPGETQYF
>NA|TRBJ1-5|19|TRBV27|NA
TGTGCCAGCAGTCTCCTCCCCCCGTGGGCAGAGGGTTACAATCAGCCCCAGCATTTT
CASSLLPPWAEGYNQPQHF
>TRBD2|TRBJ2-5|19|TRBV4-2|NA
TGTGCCAGCAGCCAAGTGGGGACTAGCGGGGGGGCGTCGGCAGAGACCCAGTACTTC
CASSQVGTSGGASAETQYF
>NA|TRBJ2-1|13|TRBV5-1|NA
TGCGCCAGCAGCTTAGGCAGCTACAATGAGCAGTTCTTC
CASSLGSYNEQFF
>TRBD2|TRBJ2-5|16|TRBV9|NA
TGTGCCAGCAGCCCTAGAGCGGGAGCCTACCAAGAGACCCAGTACTTC
CASSPRAGAYQETQYF
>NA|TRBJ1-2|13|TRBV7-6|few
TGTGCCAGCAGCTTAGGACCGGGGCATGGCTACACCTTC
CASSLGPGHGYTF
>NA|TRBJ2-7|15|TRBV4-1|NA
TGCGCCAGCAGCCAAATTGCCGACAACACCTACGAGCAGTACTTC
CASSQIADNTYEQYF
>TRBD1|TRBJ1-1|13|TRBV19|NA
TGTGCCACGTGGACAGGGCTTGGCACTGAAGCTTTCTTT
CATWTGLGTEAFF
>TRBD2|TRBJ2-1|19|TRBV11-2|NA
TGTGCCAGCAGCGGGGGACGGGGACATGGGCGGGAGGGCCGGTATGAGCAGTTCTTC
CASSGGRGHGREGRYEQFF
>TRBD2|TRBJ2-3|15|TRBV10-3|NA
TGTGCCATCAGTGGGCTAGCGGGAGCGGGAGATACGCAGTATTTT
CAISGLAGAGDTQYF
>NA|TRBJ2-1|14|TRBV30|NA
TGTGCCTGGAGGGACACCCGCTCCTACAATGAGCAGTTCTTC
CAWRDTRSYNEQFF
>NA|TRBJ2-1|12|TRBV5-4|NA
TGTGCCAGCAGCTCGGAGGGGGATGAGCAGTTCTTC
CASSSEGDEQFF
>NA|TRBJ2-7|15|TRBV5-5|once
TGTGCCAGCAGCTTGTCAGGGGCGCCATCCTACGAGCAGTACTTC
CASSLSGAPSYEQYF
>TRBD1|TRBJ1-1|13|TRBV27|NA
TGTGCCAGCAAAATCGGACAGGGCACTGAAGCTTTCTTT
CASKIGQGTEAFF
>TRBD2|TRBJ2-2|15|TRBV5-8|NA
TGTGCCAGCAGCTGGGGGACTACTAACACCGGGGAGCTGTTTTTT
CASSWGTTNTGELFF
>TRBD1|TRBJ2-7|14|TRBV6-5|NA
TGTGCCAGCAGCCCGGGACAGGGGGGTCGCGAGCAGTACTTC
CASSPGQGGREQYF